The sequence of this TCR beta chain was determined in a study of T cell repertoires in cytomegalovirus infection. Study overall: Well-studied HLA-B-restricted CMV epitopes were used in the study alongside recently identified HLA-C-restricted ones. Evidence of both CMV infection and a matching HLA type came from public TCR beta signatures. Study-level findings and limits: People with CMV and the relevant HLA were identified by cumulative public TCR beta family frequency. HLA-C-restricted CMV clonotypes gave the most frequent clonotype in two of eight donors.

Turning to this clonotype: Antigen: not known.

TCRdb re-derived calls from the reads in MiXCR, one entry per CDR3 protein. The repertoire holds approximately 260,000 distinct CDR3 sequences, around 20% seen once, with 15% to 20% in the top ten. This sequence originates from a human donor in good health (CMV status not recorded). Some clones in this sample may be carry-over from other donors' samples. The sequencing here drew on cultured PBMCs, taken from culture after CMV antigen stimulation.

This CDR3 reads CASSDGTEQFF. CDR3 nucleotide sequence: TGTGCCAGCAGTGACGGGACGGAGCAGTTCTTC. The chain links TRBV6-1 to TRBJ2-1, with D perhaps matching TRBD1 or TRBD2 (5 bases each). The V end was cut by 3 bases, the J end by 10 bases, with 7 bases between. This CDR3 is 11 amino acids long. Germline V gene data show CDR1 as MNHNS and CDR2 as SASEGT.